This T cell receptor beta chain was identified during a study of CD8+ T cells in alopecia areata. This CDR3 has 17 residues. The germline gives CDR1 SGHTA, CDR2 FQGNSA. V lost 0 bases, J lost 2 bases, and 10 bases stayed unmatched. This sample's treatment: oral pan-JAK inhibitor, 5-10 mg twice daily. Extraction of RNA preceded its reverse transcription into cDNA, which served as the sequencing template. The repertoire was sequenced with immunoSEQ multiplex PCR; TCRdb's copy has only in-frame clones and lacks some. The data hold about 140,000 clones, with roughly 82% observed a single time. Sequencing used CD8+ T cells sorted from blood, obtained at week 4, from a patient treated with tofacitinib. This clonotype was sampled from a human donor with alopecia areata. This sequence joins TRBV7-2 and TRBJ2-7, with TRBD2 matching 7 bases. CDR3 DNA: TGTGCCAGCAGCTTAGCCCCGTCGCGGGGGATAACCTACGAGCAGTACTTC. Its translation: CASSLAPSRGITYEQYF.